The source of this T cell receptor (beta chain) is a study of STAT5B mutations in CD4+ large granular lymphocyte leukemia. Study-wide context: Among healthy donors, a particular HLA allele went with more CDR3 'QG' motifs.

This was a survey-level run. Original processing methods: The detection floor for productive clonotype frequency was 2.59 x 10-5. Assay used: immunoSEQ multiplex PCR; TCRdb lists only in-frame clones, some missing. V, J and clone size reflect that table, while D and trimming were determined from the DNA. The table has about 38,000 clones, 70% to 80% seen once; the top ten hold around 0.5%. There are 16 residues in the CDR3. Germline V lookup: CDR1 SGHTA, CDR2 FQGNSA. V shed 5 bases and J 4 bases; nucleotides not matched to a gene: 11. Notes on the study in general: Main leukemic clonotypes were patient-specific, but roughly 25% appeared at low frequency elsewhere.

Details on this clone: The target antigen is unknown.

Sequencing was carried out using CD4+ T cells from blood buffy coats. This chain connects TRBV7-2 to TRBJ2-1, with 7 bases that match TRBD1. The clonotype was recovered from a human donor in good health. DNA for the CDR3: TGTGCCAGCAGCCCTTTCCGGGACAGCCTATACAATGAGCAGTTCTTC. This codes for CASSPFRDSLYNEQFF. Based on the CDR3 plus reference TRBV7-2 and TRBJ2-1, the full variable domain is GAGVSQSPSNKVTEKGKDVELRCDPISGHTALYWYRQSLGQGLEFLIYFQGNSAPDKSGLPSDRFSAERTGGSVSTLTIQRTQQEDSAVYLCASSPFRDSLYNEQFFGPGTRLTVL.